The 30 T cell receptor beta chains listed next were all sequenced from one sample in a study of PD-1 blockade in classical Hodgkin lymphoma. Time point in this sample: cycle 4 day 1 (C4D1), after more than 5 weeks of nivolumab. All trial patients relapsed after autologous stem cell transplantation. This table comes from immunoSEQ multiplex PCR, and its TCRdb copy is limited to in-frame clones, with some not included. The sample contains tens of thousands of clones, over 65% of which appear only once. This specimen was peripheral blood mononuclear cells (PBMCs), taken before the fourth cycle of nivolumab. Receptors were obtained from a human donor with classical Hodgkin lymphoma.

V usage is TRBV2 and J usage is TRBJ1-6, with a weak D call TRBD1 (6 bases). This CDR3 region has 17 residues. V was cut by 1 base and J by 6 bases, with 16 bases left in between. Germline V CDR1 and CDR2: SNHLY, FYNNEI. CDR3 sequence reads: CASSEVTTRGFNSPLHF. The CDR3 DNA sequence: TGTGCCAGCAGTGAAGTCACTACCAGGGGATTTAATTCACCCCTCCACTTT.

This clone occurred once. CDR3 sequence (DNA): TGTGCCAGCAGCGCCTCAGGGGCCGGAAACACCATATATTTT. Amino acids: CASSASGAGNTIYF. The rearrangement uses TRBV9 and TRBJ1-3; the D gene is possibly TRBD1 (6 bases). The germline gives CDR1 SGDLS, CDR2 YYNGEE. Trimming left V 3 bases short and J 4 bases short, with 11 bases between. The CDR3 sequence is 14 residues long.

This sequence joins TRBV7-2 and TRBJ2-7; 7 bases match TRBD2. V was clipped by 5 bases and J by 1 base; unmatched bases: 5. Germline CDR1 is SGHTA and CDR2 is FQGNSA. The CDR3 consists of 14 residues. DNA of the CDR3: TGTGCCAGCAGCCAGGCACTAGCGTCCTACGAGCAGTACTTC. The encoded protein is CASSQALASYEQYF.

In DNA, the CDR3 is TGTGCCAGCAGGGACAGACCTGAAAAACTGTTTTTT. It encodes CASRDRPEKLFF. The gene calls are TRBV6-6 and TRBJ1-4; tentative D call: TRBD1 (6 bases). The germline V gene encodes CDR1 MNHNY and CDR2 SVGAGI (reference sequence). The CDR3 has 12 residues. The V and J ends lost 6 bases and 7 bases respectively, with 9 bases between them.

This clone is classed as medium-sized. The rearrangement uses TRBV5-1 and TRBJ1-4; D gene unclear. Germline V gene lookup returns CDR1 SGHRS and CDR2 YFSETQ. Between the trimmed V and J ends, which lost 4 bases and 8 bases, there was a span of 12 bases. The CDR3 runs to 13 residues. The CDR3 DNA sequence: TGCGCCAGCAGCATGACGGCCCGGGAAAAACTGTTTTTT. Translation gives CASSMTAREKLFF.

Relative to its sample, this clone is medium-sized. Relative to the germline gene, one junction end is altered; a read error may explain this. The rearrangement links TRBV7-7 to TRBJ2-3, with D possibly TRBD1 on 5 matching bases. The CDR3 extends over 13 amino acids. Germline V gene data show CDR1 as SSHAT and CDR2 as FNYEAQ (reference sequence). DNA for the CDR3: TGTGCTAGCAGCGCCACTGTTGGGGCGACGCAGTATTTT. It specifies CASSATVGATQYF.

The chain joins TRBV7-3 to TRBJ2-5; D uncertain. The CDR3 consists of 13 residues. CDR1 and CDR2 from the germline V gene are SGHTA and FQGTGA. With 5 bases removed from V and 2 bases from J, the gap between germline ends came to 9 bases. The CDR3 is CASSPAGQETQYF. The DNA for the CDR3 is TGTGCCAGCAGCCCCGCTGGGCAAGAGACCCAGTACTTC.

The chain employs TRBV11-1 and TRBJ2-5; TRBD1 or TRBD2 may be the D gene (5 bases each). V was trimmed by 1 base and J by 6 bases, leaving 15 bases between them. CDR3 length: 15 amino acids. The germline CDR1 and CDR2 sequences are SGHAT and FQDESV (reference sequence). CDR3 nucleotides: TGTGCCAGCAGCTTAGACCCAGATGGGGGACAGACCCAGTACTTC. Its protein product is CASSLDPDGGQTQYF.

The gene calls are TRBV9 and TRBJ2-3, with D perhaps TRBD1 or TRBD2 (5 bases each). Per germline, CDR1 SGDLS and CDR2 YYNGEE. Trimming removed 4 bases at V and 4 bases at J, with 16 bases between. The CDR3 has 15 amino acids. CDR3 residues: CASSPQVMGADTQYF. The CDR3 DNA is TGTGCCAGCAGCCCCCAGGTTATGGGGGCAGATACGCAGTATTTT.

The V gene is TRBV30, the J gene TRBJ2-5, with TRBD2 identical over 15 bases. CDR1 and CDR2 (germline): GTSNPN, SVGIG (reference sequence). The CDR3 has 18 residues. V was clipped by 2 bases and J by 2 bases; unmatched bases: 9. Here the CDR3 DNA reads TGTGCCTGGAGTCCCGGGACTAGCGGGGGGACCCAACAAGAGACCCAGTACTTC. Amino acids: CAWSPGTSGGTQQETQYF.

V is TRBV6-5 and J is TRBJ1-5, with a tentative D call TRBD1 (6 bases). The CDR3 has 15 residues. V was clipped by 6 bases and J by 1 base, with 13 bases between them. Germline values: CDR1 MNHEY, CDR2 SVGAGI. Here the CDR3 reads CASRARGLSNQPQHF. CDR3 DNA sequence: TGTGCCAGCAGGGCCAGGGGACTGAGCAATCAGCCCCAGCATTTT.

The rearrangement uses TRBV7-9 and TRBJ2-7; 10 positions agree with TRBD1. This CDR3 is built from 14 residues. Germline V gives CDR1 SEHNR, CDR2 FQNEAQ (reference sequence). J was trimmed by 3 bases and V by 8 bases; bases with no gene match: 7. The CDR3 is CASCPGTGDYEQYF. The CDR3, as DNA: TGTGCCAGCTGTCCCGGGACAGGGGACTACGAGCAGTACTTC.

This clone was observed a handful of times. The chain has TRBV7-9 and TRBJ1-6; 8 positions agree with TRBD1. Germline assignment: CDR1 SEHNR and CDR2 FQNEAQ (reference sequence). CDR3 length: 14 amino acids. J was trimmed by 7 bases and V by 6 bases; bases with no gene match: 5. The CDR3 spells CASRRDRNNSPLHF. CDR3 in DNA: TGTGCCAGCAGGCGGGACAGGAACAATTCACCCCTCCACTTT.

V is TRBV28 and J is TRBJ1-5, with TRBD1 matching 7 bases. Per germline, CDR1 MDHEN and CDR2 SYDVKM. V was clipped by 6 bases and J by 4 bases; unmatched bases: 6. CDR3 size: 14 residues. The CDR3 reads CASRSPGQNQPQHF. Here the CDR3 DNA reads TGTGCCAGCAGGTCTCCGGGACAGAATCAGCCCCAGCATTTT.

This chain connects TRBV5-1 to TRBJ2-5; 7 bases fit TRBD2. V gave up 0 bases and J gave up 0 bases; unmatched junction bases: 8. The CDR3 extends over 17 amino acids. Per germline, CDR1 SGHRS and CDR2 YFSETQ. Here the CDR3 reads CASSLEKSGINQETQYF. The CDR3, as DNA: TGCGCCAGCAGCTTGGAAAAGAGCGGGATAAACCAAGAGACCCAGTACTTC.

The chain links TRBV6-4 to TRBJ2-1, with 8 nucleotides matching TRBD2. Trimming took 4 bases from V and 1 from J; bases not matched to a gene: 3. Germline CDR1 and CDR2: MRHNA and SNTAGT. The CDR3 length is 15 residues. The CDR3 loop is CASSAAGGSYNEQFF. The CDR3 region has the DNA TGTGCCAGCAGTGCGGCGGGGGGTTCCTACAATGAGCAGTTCTTC.

This clone was observed once. The J gene is TRBJ1-5, the V gene TRBV7-6; a weak D match, TRBD1 (5 bases). Trimming stripped 6 bases from V and 3 bases from J, with 18 bases between. The CDR3 covers 16 residues. Germline assignment: CDR1 SGHVS and CDR2 FNYEAQ. CDR3 sequence (DNA): TGTGCCAGCAGTCCCGGGACCGCAGGTTACAATCAGCCCCAGCATTTT. This codes for CASSPGTAGYNQPQHF.

This rearrangement joins TRBV2 to TRBJ2-3, with 9 bases identical to TRBD1. The V gene's germline CDR1 is SNHLY and CDR2 FYNNEI. The CDR3 runs to 15 residues. Losses at the gene ends were 5 bases for V and 3 bases for J; bases not matched to a gene: 6. CDR3 protein: CASSSGTGITDTQYF. In nucleotides, the CDR3 is TGTGCCAGCAGTTCAGGGACAGGGATAACAGATACGCAGTATTTT.

The chain uses TRBV9 and TRBJ1-4; a possible D gene is TRBD1 (5 bases). The germline gives CDR1 SGDLS, CDR2 YYNGEE. V was pared by 0 bases and J by 8 bases, with 14 bases between. This CDR3 is 15 amino acids long. DNA for the CDR3: TGTGCCAGCAGCGTAGGCGCCAGGGAAGGAGAAAAACTGTTTTTT. The encoded protein is CASSVGAREGEKLFF.

This chain connects TRBV11-2 to TRBJ2-2; 11 bases are shared with TRBD2. Trimming at V came to 5 bases and at J to 3 bases, leaving 5 bases not matched to a gene. The CDR3 covers 16 residues. Germline V gene sequence: CDR1 SGHAT, CDR2 FQNNGV. The CDR3 DNA sequence: TGTGCCAGCAGCCGATCTAGCGGGGGGCACACCGGGGAGCTGTTTTTT. Protein: CASSRSSGGHTGELFF.

V is TRBV7-4 and J is TRBJ2-7, with 13 bases fitting TRBD2. V trimming: 6 bases; J trimming: 7 bases; junction bases outside the gene matches: 9. This CDR3 has 15 amino acids. Germline V gene sequence: CDR1 SGHVT, CDR2 SQSDAQ. The CDR3 sequence is CASRTSGLAGAEQYF. CDR3 bases: TGTGCCAGCAGAACCTCCGGACTAGCGGGGGCTGAGCAGTACTTC.

This sequence joins TRBV2 and TRBJ2-3, with 8 bases that match TRBD1. Trimming cost V 3 bases and J 5 bases; bases outside gene matches: 7. Germline CDR1 reads SNHLY; CDR2 reads FYNNEI. The CDR3 runs to 15 residues. The CDR3 DNA reads TGTGCCAGCAGTGACTTGCAGGGGGCAGAAGATACGCAGTATTTT. This encodes CASSDLQGAEDTQYF.

This chain links TRBV4-2 with TRBJ1-2, with D possibly matching TRBD1 (6 bases). Germline CDR1 reads LGHNA; CDR2 reads YNFKEQ. The CDR3 spans 15 residues. Trimming cost V 1 base and J 2 bases, with 11 bases left between them. The CDR3 is CASSQGTDLNYGYTF. CDR3 DNA: TGTGCCAGCAGCCAAGGGACAGACCTAAACTATGGCTACACCTTC.

The chain couples TRBV7-6 to TRBJ1-3; 7 bases align to TRBD1. V lost 5 bases, J lost 4 bases, and 2 bases stayed unmatched. This CDR3 region has 13 residues. The germline CDR1 and CDR2 sequences are SGHVS and FNYEAQ. CDR3 protein: CASSPQGGNTIYF. CDR3 coding DNA: TGTGCCAGCAGCCCACAGGGGGGAAACACCATATATTTT.

The chain combines TRBV9 with TRBJ2-2; D gene ambiguous. Trimming removed 3 bases from V and 4 bases from J, with 16 bases in between. Germline V gene data show CDR1 as SGDLS and CDR2 as YYNGEE. The CDR3 loop spans 16 amino acids. CDR3 in DNA: TGTGCCAGCAGCGGACGAGGCAGCAAAGCCACCGGGGAGCTGTTTTTT. This codes for CASSGRGSKATGELFF. Full variable domain (remainder filled in from reference TRBV9 and TRBJ2-2): DSGVTQTPKHLITATGQRVTLRCSPRSGDLSVYWYQQSLDQGLQFLIQYYNGEERAKGNILERFSAQQFPDLHSELNLSSLELGDSALYFCASSGRGSKATGELFFGEGSRLTVL.

The rearrangement uses TRBV9 and TRBJ1-1, with unresolved D. CDR3 length equals 12 residues. The V and J ends lost 2 bases and 3 bases respectively, with 5 bases between them. The germline V gene encodes CDR1 SGDLS and CDR2 YYNGEE. The chain's CDR3 is CASSVGDTEAFF. CDR3 nucleotide sequence: TGTGCCAGCAGCGTCGGGGACACTGAAGCTTTCTTT.

V gene TRBV5-6 combines with J gene TRBJ1-6; the D gene is possibly TRBD1 (6 bases). Germline V CDR1 and CDR2: SGHDT, YYEEEE. The V gene lost 2 bases and the J gene lost 7 bases, with 13 bases spanning the gap. The CDR3 has 15 amino acids. CDR3 sequence: CASSFDRSKNSPLHF. CDR3 sequence (DNA): TGTGCCAGCAGCTTTGACAGGTCTAAGAATTCACCCCTCCACTTT.

A single count supports this clone. The chain's CDR3 is CASSLGTGGNSPLHF. The DNA of the CDR3 is TGTGCCAGCAGTTTAGGGACAGGGGGAAATTCACCCCTCCACTTT. The J gene is TRBJ1-6, the V gene TRBV6-5; TRBD1 matches at 11 bases. V shed 4 bases, J shed 7 bases, and the junction held 3 bases outside the gene matches. CDR1 and CDR2 from the germline V gene are MNHEY and SVGAGI. The CDR3 sequence is 15 residues long.

The chain combines TRBV19 with TRBJ2-7, with TRBD1 as a possible D gene (5 bases). The CDR3 contains 13 residues. CDR1 and CDR2 from the germline V gene are LNHDA and SQIVND (reference sequence). Trimming removed 6 bases at V and 2 bases at J, with 11 bases between. CDR3: CASRFKGTYEQYF. In nucleotides, the CDR3 is TGTGCCAGTAGGTTCAAGGGGACCTACGAGCAGTACTTC.

This chain uses TRBV9 with TRBJ1-3; 8 positions agree with TRBD1. The CDR3 is made up of 17 amino acids. After removal of 4 bases from V and 0 bases from J, the junction contained 9 bases not matched to a gene. Germline V lookup: CDR1 SGDLS, CDR2 YYNGEE. The CDR3 sequence is CASSSYGTGTSGNTIYF. The CDR3 nucleotides are TGTGCCAGCAGCTCCTACGGGACAGGCACCTCTGGAAACACCATATATTTT.